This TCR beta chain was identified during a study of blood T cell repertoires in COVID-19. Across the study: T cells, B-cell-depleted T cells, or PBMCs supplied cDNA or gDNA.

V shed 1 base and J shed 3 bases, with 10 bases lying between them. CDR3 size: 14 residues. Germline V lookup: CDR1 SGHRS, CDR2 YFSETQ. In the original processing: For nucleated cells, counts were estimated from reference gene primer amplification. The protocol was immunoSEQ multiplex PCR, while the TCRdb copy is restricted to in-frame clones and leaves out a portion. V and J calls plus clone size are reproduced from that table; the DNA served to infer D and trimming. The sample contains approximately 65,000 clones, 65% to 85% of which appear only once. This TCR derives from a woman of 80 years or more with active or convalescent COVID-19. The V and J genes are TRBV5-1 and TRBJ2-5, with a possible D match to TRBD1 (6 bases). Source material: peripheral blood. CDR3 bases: TGCGCCAGCAGCTTGCTTCCAGGGGAAGAGACCCAGTACTTC. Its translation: CASSLLPGEETQYF.